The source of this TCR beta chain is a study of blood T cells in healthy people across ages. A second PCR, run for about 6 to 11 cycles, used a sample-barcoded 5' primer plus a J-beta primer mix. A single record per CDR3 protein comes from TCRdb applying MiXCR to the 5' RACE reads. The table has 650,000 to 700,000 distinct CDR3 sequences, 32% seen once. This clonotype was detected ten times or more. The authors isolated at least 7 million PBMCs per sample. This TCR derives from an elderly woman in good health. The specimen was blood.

The CDR3 DNA sequence: TGTGCCAGCAGGGAGGGCCCCAGGTACGAGCAGTACTTC. Protein: CASREGPRYEQYF. The chain recombines TRBV2 with TRBJ2-7, with D perhaps TRBD2 (6 bases). Trimming took 6 bases from V and 4 from J, leaving 13 bases between them. There are 13 residues in the CDR3. Germline V gene lookup returns CDR1 SNHLY and CDR2 FYNNEI.